A single sample is the source of the 18 T cell receptor beta chains below, sequenced in a study of post-analysis software for immune sequencing data. Findings and caveats of the study: Patients carried a handful of TRBV segments more frequently than controls did, and TRBV5-6, TRBV5-1 and TRBV20-1 were among them.

Their antigens remain unidentified. TCR beta libraries were prepared from cDNA with unique molecular identifiers. MiXCR was run by TCRdb on the PCR reads, yielding one entry per CDR3 protein. Among about 430,000 distinct CDR3 sequences listed, approximately 37% were seen once. The sequenced sample was blood. These receptors were obtained from a girl aged 2 to 10 with multiple sclerosis.

J is TRBJ1-1 and V is TRBV12-3 or TRBV12-4; D is perhaps TRBD1 (5 bases). The CDR3 has 15 residues. V was trimmed by 2 bases and J by 4 bases, leaving 14 bases between them. The CDR3, as DNA: TGTGCCAGCAGTTTATGGGAGGGGATGAGCACTGAAGCTTTCTTT. Amino acids: CASSLWEGMSTEAFF.

The chain combines TRBV5-1 with TRBJ2-3, with a possible D match to TRBD2 (6 bases). Germline V gene lookup returns CDR1 SGHRS and CDR2 YFSETQ. The CDR3 spans 13 residues. Trimming pared 3 bases from V and 9 bases from J, leaving 14 bases between. CDR3 DNA: TGCGCCAGCAGCTCGCGATCGGGGGTGACGCAGTATTTT. Translation: CASSSRSGVTQYF.

The DNA for the CDR3 is TGCGCCAGCAGCTCACAGGGGAATCTAGGCAAAAACATTCAGTACTTC. The encoded protein is CASSSQGNLGKNIQYF. The chain links TRBV5-1 to TRBJ2-4, with 7 bases matching TRBD1. Germline V gene data show CDR1 as SGHRS and CDR2 as YFSETQ. This CDR3 has 16 residues. With 3 bases clipped from V and 3 bases from J, the junction kept 9 bases outside the gene matches. Full variable domain (missing parts from reference TRBV5-1 and TRBJ2-4): KAGVTQTPRYLIKTRGQQVTLSCSPISGHRSVSWYQQTPGQGLQFLFEYFSETQRNKGNFPGRFSGRQFSNSRSEMNVSTLELGDSALYLCASSSQGNLGKNIQYFGAGTRLSVL.

This chain links TRBV6-2 or TRBV6-3 with TRBJ2-7; weak D call: TRBD1 (6 bases). The CDR3 consists of 11 residues. V lost 7 bases and J 5 bases, leaving 9 bases between the germline ends. The germline V gene encodes CDR1 MNHEY and CDR2 SVGEGT. CDR3 DNA sequence: TGTGCCAGCACACAGGGAAACGAGCAGTACTTC. The encoded protein is CASTQGNEQYF.

The chain carries TRBV6-6 and TRBJ2-1, with 12 positions matching TRBD2. The CDR3 totals 16 residues. With V trimmed by 2 bases and J by 5 bases, 4 bases remained unmatched. Germline V gives CDR1 MNHNY, CDR2 SVGAGI (reference sequence). CDR3 nucleotides: TGTGCCAGCAGTTACCCACTAGCGGGGGGTGACAATGAGCAGTTCTTC. It translates to CASSYPLAGGDNEQFF.

This sequence joins TRBV9 and TRBJ2-3; 7 bases are a match to TRBD2. The V gene end was trimmed by 0 bases and the J gene end by 2 bases; junction bases not matched to a gene: 6. The CDR3 spans 16 residues. Germline V CDR1 and CDR2: SGDLS, YYNGEE. CDR3 DNA: TGTGCCAGCAGCGTAGCCGGGGGGAGAGTCACAGATACGCAGTATTTT. Translation: CASSVAGGRVTDTQYF.

Only one count was recorded for this clonotype. The chain carries TRBV24-1 and TRBJ2-3; 10 bases agree with TRBD2. This CDR3 is 15 amino acids long. Germline CDR1 KGHDR, CDR2 SFDVKD. V lost 4 bases, J lost 12 bases, and 12 bases stayed unmatched. CDR3 DNA: TGTGCCACCAGTGAGGCTAGCGGGGGCACAGATATACAGTATTTT. It yields the protein CATSEASGGTDIQYF.

Only a few counts were recorded for this clonotype. The rearrangement links TRBV12-3 or TRBV12-4 to TRBJ2-1; perhaps TRBD1 as D (6 bases). This CDR3 is 15 amino acids long. The germline V and J ends were trimmed by 6 bases and 0 bases, with 12 bases remaining between them. The CDR3 reads CASSNRVISYNEQFF. Here the CDR3 DNA reads TGTGCCAGCAGCAACAGGGTCATCTCCTACAATGAGCAGTTCTTC.

As concerns this clonotype: One junction end does not reproduce the germline sequence, and a read error may be involved. The rearrangement uses TRBV10-3 and TRBJ1-2; D unresolved. CDR1 is ENHRY, CDR2 SYGVKD, per germline. This CDR3 is built from 13 residues. In DNA form, the CDR3 reads TGTGCCATCAGTGAGTCAGGGTATTATGGCTGCACCTTC. Encoded protein: CAISESGYYGCTF.

The rearrangement links TRBV7-2 to TRBJ2-7, with D perhaps matching TRBD2 (5 bases). Germline V gene lookup returns CDR1 SGHTA and CDR2 FQGNSA. The V and J ends lost 1 base and 4 bases respectively, with 11 bases between them. The CDR3 is 14 residues long. The CDR3: CASSLDNRGYEQYF. For the CDR3, the DNA is TGTGCCAGCAGCTTAGACAATCGGGGATACGAGCAGTACTTC.

This chain joins TRBV6-6 and TRBJ1-5, with unresolved D. The CDR3 covers 14 residues. Trimming took 2 bases from V and 3 from J, leaving 8 bases between them. The germline CDR1 and CDR2 sequences are MNHNY and SVGAGI (reference sequence). CDR3 residues: CASSYIGFNQPQHF. The CDR3 nucleotides are TGTGCCAGCAGTTACATAGGTTTCAATCAGCCCCAGCATTTT.

The rearrangement joins TRBV28 to TRBJ2-3; D unclear. With 6 bases removed from V and 4 bases from J, the gap between germline ends came to 20 bases. Germline CDR1 is MDHEN and CDR2 is SYDVKM. The CDR3 has 16 residues. CDR3 coding DNA: TGTGCCAGCAGCTTAGGATACCGTGGACCGGCAGATACGCAGTATTTT. As protein: CASSLGYRGPADTQYF.

This clonotype was observed at least ten times. The gene calls are TRBV3-1 and TRBJ2-1; D is uncertain. The CDR3 runs 15 residues. Trimming left V 0 bases short and J 4 bases short, with 10 bases between. Germline V gene sequence: CDR1 LGHDT, CDR2 YNNKEL (reference sequence). This CDR3 is CASSQEGATYNEQFF. CDR3 DNA: TGTGCCAGCAGCCAAGAGGGTGCAACATACAATGAGCAGTTCTTC.

This clonotype was detected only a few times. The J gene is TRBJ2-1, the V gene TRBV20-1; D perhaps matches TRBD2 (6 bases). V lost 0 bases and J lost 9, with 21 bases in between. The CDR3 loop spans 16 amino acids. The germline V gene encodes CDR1 DFQATT and CDR2 SNEGSKA (reference sequence). The CDR3 DNA sequence: TGCAGTGCTAGAGAAGCCCAACAGTCCTCCGGGGGTGAGCAGTTCTTC. It codes for CSAREAQQSSGGEQFF.

The chain couples TRBV6-6 to TRBJ2-1, with 7 positions matching TRBD2. Germline V gene data show CDR1 as MNHNY and CDR2 as SVGAGI (reference sequence). The CDR3 is 15 residues long. J gave up 0 bases and V 2 bases, and 1 base lay outside the gene matches. CDR3 DNA: TGTGCCAGCAGTTACAAGCGGGACTCCTACAATGAGCAGTTCTTC. It codes for CASSYKRDSYNEQFF.

Regarding this clonotype: A junction boundary mismatches the germline segment, possibly from a read error. The chain carries TRBV7-2 and TRBJ2-1; 13 bases map to TRBD2. The CDR3 is made up of 15 amino acids. From germline, CDR1 is SGHTA and CDR2 FQGNSA. As DNA, the CDR3 is TGTGCCAGCAACTTACTAGCGGGAGGGAACAATGAGCAGTTCTTC. It specifies CASNLLAGGNNEQFF.

The chain employs TRBV20-1 and TRBJ2-1; D remains unclear. Germline CDR1 and CDR2: DFQATT and SNEGSKA (reference sequence). The CDR3 totals 15 residues. Trimming cost V 8 bases and J 0 bases, with 17 bases left between them. The CDR3 loop reads CSRRKAAVSYNEQFF. The DNA of the CDR3 is TGCAGTCGTCGGAAGGCCGCTGTCTCCTACAATGAGCAGTTCTTC.

CDR3: CASSIGTAGNSPLHF. Written as DNA, the CDR3 is TGTGCCAGTAGTATCGGAACAGCTGGAAATTCACCCCTCCACTTT. This sequence joins TRBV19 and TRBJ1-6; no definite D call. Trimming took 3 bases from V and 7 from J, leaving 13 bases between them. The germline gives CDR1 LNHDA, CDR2 SQIVND (reference sequence). The CDR3 sequence is 15 residues long.